Presented here are 19 T cell receptor beta chains from one specimen sequenced in a study of blood T cell repertoires in COVID-19. Method: immunoSEQ multiplex PCR; TCRdb's copy keeps in-frame clones and lacks some. This sample carries about 200,000 clones, roughly four fifths of them seen once, and the ten largest clones take roughly 12%. Sequencing used PBMCs or T cells enriched from blood (not recorded which). All receptors come from a man aged 35-49 years who had recovered from COVID-19.

The chain couples TRBV19 to TRBJ1-5; no clear D. The germline V gene encodes CDR1 LNHDA and CDR2 SQIVND (reference sequence). The V and J ends lost 6 bases and 3 bases respectively, with 15 bases between them. This CDR3 has 15 residues. The CDR3 is CASSTGGSNNQPQHF. In DNA form, the CDR3 reads TGTGCCAGTAGCACGGGAGGCTCCAACAATCAGCCCCAGCATTTT.

The rearrangement uses TRBV29-1 and TRBJ2-1; 12 bases fit TRBD2. V lost 5 bases and J lost 6; bases outside the gene matches: 5. Germline CDR1 and CDR2: SQVTM and ANQGSEA. This CDR3 has 14 residues. The CDR3 region has the DNA TGCAGCGTTCGCGGACTAGCGGGGATCAATGAGCAGTTCTTC. Translated, it gives CSVRGLAGINEQFF.

CDR3 nucleotides: TGTGCCAGCAGCTCCCGGAGCGGGAGTAGCACCGGGGAGCTGTTTTTT. As protein: CASSSRSGSSTGELFF. This chain joins TRBV5-5 and TRBJ2-2, with 8 bases fitting TRBD2. Germline-derived CDR1 and CDR2 are SGHKS and YYEKEE (reference sequence). With V trimmed by 3 bases and J by 4 bases, 8 bases remained unmatched. CDR3 length: 16 amino acids.

The V and J genes are TRBV7-2 and TRBJ2-5, with 11 nucleotides matching TRBD2. Unmatched junction bases numbered 9, after V lost 1 base and J lost 5 bases. The CDR3 extends over 17 amino acids. Germline V CDR1 and CDR2: SGHTA, FQGNSA. CDR3 in DNA: TGTGCCAGCAGCTTAGGTCTAGCGGGAGGACGGGGGGAGACCCAGTACTTC. It translates to CASSLGLAGGRGETQYF.

The chain employs TRBV29-1 and TRBJ2-1; 7 bases are a match to TRBD2. The CDR3 is made up of 13 amino acids. Germline V gives CDR1 SQVTM, CDR2 ANQGSEA. The trim removed 3 bases at V and 8 bases at J, leaving 7 bases unmatched. CDR3 loop: CSVDPGGSDEQFF. In nucleotides, the CDR3 is TGCAGCGTTGATCCGGGAGGAAGCGATGAGCAGTTCTTC.

The chain carries TRBV7-3 and TRBJ1-2; D unclear. This CDR3 is built from 16 residues. Germline V gene sequence: CDR1 SGHTA, CDR2 FQGTGA. Trimming removed 5 bases from V and 2 bases from J, with 18 bases in between. DNA of the CDR3: TGTGCCAGCAGCCCCAGCGGAGCTACAGCAAACTATGGCTACACCTTC. Protein sequence: CASSPSGATANYGYTF.

V and J are TRBV4-1 and TRBJ1-5, with 10 bases identical to TRBD1. J gave up 5 bases and V 3 bases, and 7 bases lay outside the gene matches. Germline CDR1 reads MGHRA; CDR2 reads YSYEKL. The CDR3 consists of 16 residues. CDR3 bases: TGCGCCAGCAGCCAGTTGGGACAGGGGCCATATCAGCCCCAGCATTTT. Translation gives CASSQLGQGPYQPQHF.

V and J are TRBV12-3 or TRBV12-4 and TRBJ1-1; D not resolved. The V gene lost 4 bases and the J gene lost 6 bases, with 12 bases spanning the gap. The CDR3 runs 13 residues. The CDR3, as DNA: TGTGCCAGCAGTTCCATATACAGTCCTGAAGCTTTCTTT. Translating it yields CASSSIYSPEAFF.

The chain combines TRBV5-6 with TRBJ2-1; D is unresolved. Trimming took off 1 base at V and 2 bases at J, with 4 bases between the two ends. Germline assignment: CDR1 SGHDT and CDR2 YYEEEE. The CDR3 runs to 13 residues. CDR3 residues: CASSLSTYNEQFF. The DNA for the CDR3 is TGTGCCAGCAGCTTGAGCACCTACAATGAGCAGTTCTTC.

A single count supports this clone. The V gene is TRBV7-3, the J gene TRBJ2-5, with 9 bases fitting TRBD1. The germline CDR1 and CDR2 sequences are SGHTA and FQGTGA. The CDR3 consists of 14 residues. Losses at the gene ends were 5 bases for V and 3 bases for J; bases not matched to a gene: 4. Here the CDR3 DNA reads TGTGCCAGCAGCCCCGGGACAGGGAAAGAGACCCAGTACTTC. The encoded protein is CASSPGTGKETQYF. The whole variable domain, remainder taken from reference TRBV7-3 and TRBJ2-5, is GAGVSQTPSNKVTEKGKYVELRCDPISGHTALYWYRQSLGQGPEFLIYFQGTGAADDSGLPNDRFFAVRPEGSVSTLKIQRTERGDSAVYLCASSPGTGKETQYFGPGTRLLVL.

V and J are TRBV9 and TRBJ2-5; 9 bases line up with TRBD2. V dropped 3 bases and J dropped 4; count of bases not matched to a gene: 10. Germline V gene data show CDR1 as SGDLS and CDR2 as YYNGEE. This CDR3 contains 16 residues. The CDR3 sequence is CASSETPAGGIETQYF. The CDR3, as DNA: TGTGCCAGCAGCGAGACCCCGGCGGGAGGGATAGAGACCCAGTACTTC.

The chain uses TRBV5-5 and TRBJ1-2; tentative D call: TRBD1 (6 bases). The V end lost 4 bases, the J end lost 12 bases, and 19 bases lay between the germline ends. CDR1 SGHKS and CDR2 YYEKEE come from the germline V gene (reference sequence). This CDR3 spans 13 amino acids. The CDR3 DNA is TGTGCCAGCAGCAACTACACAGGGCCCCCGGACACCTTC. Protein sequence: CASSNYTGPPDTF.

This chain uses TRBV3-1 (or the pseudogene TRBV3-2) with TRBJ2-3; D unresolved. V was clipped by 8 bases and J by 0 bases, with 21 bases between them. This CDR3 is 17 amino acids long. Germline V gene data show CDR1 as LGHDT and CDR2 as YNNKEL (reference sequence). CDR3 protein: CASEVPGPPLSTDTQYF. In nucleotides, the CDR3 is TGTGCCAGCGAGGTGCCCGGCCCACCTCTTAGCACAGATACGCAGTATTTT.

This clone has a handful of counts. V usage is TRBV7-2 and J usage is TRBJ1-4; D is perhaps TRBD1 (6 bases). CDR1 is SGHTA and CDR2 is FQGNSA in the germline V gene. This CDR3 contains 14 residues. V was shortened by 5 bases and J by 4 bases, with 11 bases between the two germline ends. CDR3 region: CASSPAGVNEKLFF. The CDR3 DNA sequence: TGTGCCAGCAGCCCCGCAGGGGTTAATGAAAAACTGTTTTTT.

The rearrangement links TRBV5-1 to TRBJ1-1, with a tentative D call TRBD1 (5 bases). Germline V gives CDR1 SGHRS, CDR2 YFSETQ. The CDR3 consists of 14 residues. Between the trimmed V and J ends, which lost 4 bases and 6 bases, there was a span of 16 bases. The CDR3 nucleotides are TGCGCCAGCAGCGTCTACAGGATAGACTCTGAAGCTTTCTTT. This translates into CASSVYRIDSEAFF.

V gene TRBV2 combines with J gene TRBJ1-1; D not certain. The germline V gene encodes CDR1 SNHLY and CDR2 FYNNEI. V was clipped by 1 base and J by 1 base, with 4 bases between them. The CDR3 has 13 residues. The CDR3 here is CASSEGENTEAFF. The CDR3, as DNA: TGTGCCAGCAGTGAAGGAGAGAACACTGAAGCTTTCTTT.

V gene TRBV19 combines with J gene TRBJ1-6, with 11 bases matching TRBD1. In germline, CDR1 is LNHDA, CDR2 SQIVND (reference sequence). The J segment lost 9 bases and the V segment lost 9 bases, leaving 7 bases of the junction unmatched. The CDR3 runs 14 residues. The CDR3 DNA follows: TGTGCCAGCCGCCGGGACAGGGGGATTTCACCCCTCCACTTT. Residues: CASRRDRGISPLHF.

The CDR3 region is CASIGRRVYNQPQHF. CDR3 DNA: TGTGCCAGTATAGGGAGACGGGTATACAATCAGCCCCAGCATTTT. The chain links TRBV27 to TRBJ1-5, with D hard to call. This CDR3 region has 15 residues. The V end lost 9 bases, the J end lost 3 bases, and 18 bases lay between the germline ends. The germline gives CDR1 MNHEY, CDR2 SMNVEV (reference sequence).

The V and J genes are TRBV20-1 and TRBJ1-1, with D perhaps TRBD1 (6 bases). The CDR3 is 14 residues long. CDR1 is DFQATT and CDR2 is SNEGSKA in the germline V gene (reference sequence). Trimming pared 3 bases from V and 6 bases from J, leaving 17 bases between. The CDR3 region has the DNA TGCAGTGCTAGTGAGGGGGGATTCGGGGCTGAAGCTTTCTTT. Translated: CSASEGGFGAEAFF.